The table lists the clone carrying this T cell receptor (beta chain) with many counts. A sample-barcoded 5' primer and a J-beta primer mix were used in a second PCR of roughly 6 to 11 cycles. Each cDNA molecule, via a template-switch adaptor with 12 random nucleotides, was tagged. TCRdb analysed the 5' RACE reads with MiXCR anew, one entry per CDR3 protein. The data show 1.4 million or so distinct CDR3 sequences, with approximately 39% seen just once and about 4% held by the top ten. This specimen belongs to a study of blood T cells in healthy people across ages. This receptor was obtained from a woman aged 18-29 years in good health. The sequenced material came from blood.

The CDR3 DNA sequence: TGTGCCAGCACTTCATACAGCCCCTACGAGCAGTACTTC. It translates to CASTSYSPYEQYF. V is TRBV6-1 and J is TRBJ2-7; no clear D gene. Germline CDR1 is MNHNS and CDR2 is SASEGT. The CDR3 spans 13 residues. V lost 7 bases and J 2 bases, leaving 12 bases between the germline ends.